This T cell receptor (beta chain) was identified during a study of T cells in Graves' hyperthyroidism and ophthalmopathy. Researchers took RNA transcripts and amplified the TCR beta CDR3 regions from them. Using the HTBI primer set, a first-round RT-PCR was run on the TCR CDR3. TCRdb ran MiXCR on the multiplex PCR reads and lists one entry per CDR3 protein. The table shows roughly 630,000 distinct CDR3 sequences, with approximately 15% occurring only once. Turning to this clonotype: What it recognizes is unknown.

Study findings and constraints: Classification by a 13 V-J model distinguished ophthalmopathy from stable hyperthyroidism. Among clonotypes expanded in thyroid above 0.001, most were also found in blood.

The V and J ends lost 2 bases and 6 bases, in that order; junction bases with no gene match: 6. The CDR3 has 16 amino acids. From germline, CDR1 is LGHDT and CDR2 YNNKEL (reference sequence). The patients, who ranged from 18 to 65 in age, presented with newly diagnosed hyperthyroidism lasting under 2 months. Clinical symptoms, serum thyroxine, TRAb, thyroid ultrasound and orbital computed tomography established diagnosis. The receptor was derived from a woman between 25 and 40 years old with Graves' hyperthyroidism. The V call is TRBV3-1, the J call TRBJ2-2, with 10 bases that match TRBD2. Sequencing was performed on blood. The CDR3 nucleotides read TGTGCCAGCAGCCAACGACGAGCGGGAGGGCCCGGGGAGCTGTTTTTT. Amino acids: CASSQRRAGGPGELFF.